This is a list of T cell receptor beta chains from one sample in a study of CD8+CD57+ T cells in acquired aplastic anemia. TCRdb called the reads again in MiXCR, with one record for every CDR3 protein. The sample lists some 220,000 distinct CDR3 sequences, 30% to 40% occurring once. Sequenced: sorted CD4+, CD8+, or CD8+CD57+ T cells (not recorded which) from PBMCs. The receptors here all came from a human donor in good health, serving as a control. The CDR3 runs from the conserved cysteine through the conserved F or W. The order of the fields is clone size, V gene, D gene, CDR3 length, J gene, CDR3 DNA, CDR3 protein. A D gene is named only where the DNA matches it firmly. Clone size is not always given. Where it is, it says once, few, many or a class for expanded clones.

many	TRBV24-1	.	15	TRBJ2-5	TGTGCCGCCAGTGATACGCCTGGCAGGGAAGAGACCCAGTACTTC	CAASDTPGREETQYF
.	TRBV5-1	.	13	TRBJ1-2	TGCGCCAGCAGCTCGGACGGAAACTATGGCCACACCTTC	CASSSDGNYGHTF
few	TRBV12-3/TRBV12-4	TRBD1	14	TRBJ1-1	TGTGCCAGCAGCGGGACAGGGTATAGCACTGAAGCTTTCTTT	CASSGTGYSTEAFF
few	TRBV2	TRBD1	18	TRBJ1-2	TGTGCCAGCAGTCCCGTCGGGACAGGGGTCCCTAATAACTATGGCTACACCTTC	CASSPVGTGVPNNYGYTF
once	TRBV27	TRBD1	14	TRBJ2-2	TGTGCCAGCAGAACAGGACAGGACACCGGGGAGCTGTTTTTT	CASRTGQDTGELFF
.	TRBV24-1	.	12	TRBJ1-4	TGTGCCACCCGACCGACTAATGAAAAACTGTTTTTT	CATRPTNEKLFF
many	TRBV7-2	.	15	TRBJ1-5	TGTGCCAGCAGCAGCCCGGGACAAAACAATCAGCCCCAGCATTTT	CASSSPGQNNQPQHF
.	TRBV20-1	.	14	TRBJ2-4	TGCAGTGCTAGTATCTTGGGGTCAAAAAACATTCAGTACTTC	CSASILGSKNIQYF
few	TRBV30	.	11	TRBJ1-4	TGTGCCTGGAGGGTCAGGGGTGGACTGTTTTTT	CAWRVRGGLFF
few	TRBV2	.	14	TRBJ1-2	TGTGCCAGCAGTCGGGCCCTTGCCTACGATGGCTACACCTTC	CASSRALAYDGYTF
many	TRBV20-1	TRBD2	13	TRBJ2-1	TGCAGTGCCCCGGGACTAGCTTCAGATGAGCAGTTCTTC	CSAPGLASDEQFF
.	TRBV4-1	.	13	TRBJ1-2	TGCACCAGCAGCCAAGTGGATAGGGGCGGCTACACCTTC	CTSSQVDRGGYTF
.	TRBV7-6	.	14	TRBJ1-1	TGTGCCAGCAGCTTAGAGTCCTTAGGGACTGAAGCTTTCTTT	CASSLESLGTEAFF
once	TRBV11-2	.	16	TRBJ1-1	TGTGCCAGCACCAAAACCCCGGGCGGATTGAACACTGAAGCTTTCTTT	CASTKTPGGLNTEAFF
few	TRBV3-1	.	14	TRBJ1-2	TGTGCCAGCAGCCAAGAATTTGGAAACTATGGCTACACCTTC	CASSQEFGNYGYTF
.	TRBV5-1	TRBD2	16	TRBJ2-5	TGCGCCAGCAGCTCACGACTAGCGGGAGTCCAAGAGACCCAGTACTTC	CASSSRLAGVQETQYF
.	TRBV19	.	12	TRBJ1-2	TGTGCCATCAGGGATGCGAACTATGGCTACACCTTC	CAIRDANYGYTF
many	TRBV19	.	16	TRBJ1-1	TGTGCCAGTAGTATGGGTCTTCTTCGACGGAGCACTGAAGCTTTCTTT	CASSMGLLRRSTEAFF
few	TRBV28	.	13	TRBJ2-1	TGTGCCAGCCTCAACCAGGGGCACAATGAGCAGTTCTTC	CASLNQGHNEQFF
.	TRBV11-1	TRBD2	18	TRBJ2-6	TGTGCCAGCAGCTCCTTAGCGGGGGCCCTCTCTGGGGCCAACGTCCTGACTTTC	CASSSLAGALSGANVLTF
.	TRBV11-2	.	14	TRBJ2-7	TGTGCCAGCAGCCCCCTAGTAGCGACATTTAAGCAGTGCTTC	CASSPLVATFKQCF
many	TRBV29-1	TRBD1	13	TRBJ1-1	TGCAGCGTGGACAGGGGGCTGAACACTGAAGCTTTCTTT	CSVDRGLNTEAFF
.	TRBV10-3	.	12	TRBJ2-2	TGTGCCATCAGAGGGGACACCGGGGAGCTGTTTTTT	CAIRGDTGELFF
.	TRBV5-1	TRBD1	16	TRBJ2-5	TGCGCCAGCAGCTTGGCGGTGACAGGGGGCTTAGAGACCCAGTACTTC	CASSLAVTGGLETQYF
.	TRBV9	.	11	TRBJ1-2	TGTGCCAGCAAGCGGGGGGCTGGCTACACCTTC	CASKRGAGYTF
.	TRBV7-2	.	12	TRBJ1-2	TGTGCCAGCAGCACCATTCGGGGGGGCTACACCTTC	CASSTIRGGYTF
many	TRBV5-1	.	14	TRBJ1-2	TGCGCCAGCAGCTCGACAGGAAGCCTCTATGGCTACACCTTC	CASSSTGSLYGYTF
.	TRBV30	.	15	TRBJ1-5	TGTGCCTGGTCCATCACCGGTGCCTACAATCAGCCCCAGCATTTT	CAWSITGAYNQPQHF
many	TRBV29-1	.	14	TRBJ2-2	TGCAGCGTTATAGGACTGGCGAACACCGGGGAGCTGTTTTTT	CSVIGLANTGELFF
many	TRBV20-1	TRBD1	14	TRBJ1-6	TGCAGTACAAAACCGGGACAGGGGCCCTCACCCCTCCACTTT	CSTKPGQGPSPLHF
.	TRBV11-2	.	12	TRBJ2-7	TGTGCCAGCAGCTCACTAACCTACGAGCAGTACTTC	CASSSLTYEQYF
many	TRBV5-1	.	11	TRBJ1-1	TGCGCCAGCAACCGTGGGGGGGAAGCTTTCTTT	CASNRGGEAFF
few	TRBV28	TRBD1	11	TRBJ1-2	TGTGCCACCGAGACAGGGTTTGGCTACACCTTC	CATETGFGYTF
few	TRBV7-2	.	16	TRBJ1-1	TGTGCCAGCAGCTTAGGCCACAGAATCTACGACACTGAAGCTTTCTTT	CASSLGHRIYDTEAFF
few	TRBV19	TRBD1	17	TRBJ1-1	TGTGCCAGTAGTATATTACAGGGGTCTTCAATGAACACTGAAGCTTTCTTT	CASSILQGSSMNTEAFF
.	TRBV2	.	15	TRBJ2-3	TGTGCCAGCAGCCACCAGACTAGTTCGCTAGATACGCAGTATTTT	CASSHQTSSLDTQYF
many	TRBV12-3/TRBV12-4	.	13	TRBJ1-5	TGTGCCAGCAGCGGACCCCTCCGACGGCCCCAGCATTTT	CASSGPLRRPQHF
many	TRBV10-3	TRBD1	13	TRBJ1-1	TGTGCCATCCGACAGGGAGAGGACACTGAAGCTTTCTTT	CAIRQGEDTEAFF
.	TRBV20-1	.	12	TRBJ2-7	TGCAGTGCTAGAGGAAGTAACTACGAGCAGTACTTC	CSARGSNYEQYF
many	TRBV24-1	.	12	TRBJ2-1	TGTGCCACCAGTGGAGTGTACAATGAGCAGTTCTTC	CATSGVYNEQFF
many	TRBV24-1	.	14	TRBJ2-2	TGTGCCACCAAGGAAAGCTCCGGACCCGGGGAGCTGTTTTTT	CATKESSGPGELFF
many	TRBV12-3/TRBV12-4	TRBD2	15	TRBJ2-3	TGTGCCAGCAGCTCAGCGGGAGGTGATGCAGATACGCAGTATTTT	CASSSAGGDADTQYF
many	TRBV19	.	12	TRBJ1-2	TGTGCCAGTAGTATGGGAACTTATGGCTACACCTTC	CASSMGTYGYTF
.	TRBV6-1	.	13	TRBJ1-2	TGTGCCAGCAGGAGGACGACCAACTATGGCTACACCTTC	CASRRTTNYGYTF
.	TRBV20-1	.	13	TRBJ1-4	TGCAGTGCTAGTTTGGGTAATTTTGAAAAACTGTTTTTT	CSASLGNFEKLFF